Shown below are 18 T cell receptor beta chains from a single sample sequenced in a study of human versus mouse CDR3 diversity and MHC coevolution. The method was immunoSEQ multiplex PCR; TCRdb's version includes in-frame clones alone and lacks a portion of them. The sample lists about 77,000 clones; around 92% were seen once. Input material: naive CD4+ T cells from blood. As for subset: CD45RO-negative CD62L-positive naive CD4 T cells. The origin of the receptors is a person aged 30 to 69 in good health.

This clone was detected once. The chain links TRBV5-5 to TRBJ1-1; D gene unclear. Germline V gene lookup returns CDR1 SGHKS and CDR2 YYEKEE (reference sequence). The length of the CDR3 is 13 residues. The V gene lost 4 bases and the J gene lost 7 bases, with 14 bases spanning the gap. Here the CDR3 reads CASSETNRFEAFF. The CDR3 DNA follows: TGTGCCAGCAGCGAGACAAACCGGTTTGAAGCTTTCTTT.

The CDR3 is CASSLEQSTTNEKLFF. CDR3 in DNA: TGTGCCAGCAGCTTGGAACAGAGCACAACTAATGAAAAACTGTTTTTT. The chain couples TRBV5-5 to TRBJ1-4; D unclear. The V end lost 0 bases, the J end lost 0 bases, and 9 bases lay between the germline ends. The germline gives CDR1 SGHKS, CDR2 YYEKEE (reference sequence). The CDR3 runs 16 residues.

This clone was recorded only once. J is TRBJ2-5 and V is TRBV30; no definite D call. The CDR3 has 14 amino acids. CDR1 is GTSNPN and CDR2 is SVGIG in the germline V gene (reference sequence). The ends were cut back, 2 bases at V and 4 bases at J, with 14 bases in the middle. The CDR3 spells CAWSKRPTLETQYF. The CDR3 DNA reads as TGTGCCTGGAGTAAACGACCGACACTAGAGACCCAGTACTTC.

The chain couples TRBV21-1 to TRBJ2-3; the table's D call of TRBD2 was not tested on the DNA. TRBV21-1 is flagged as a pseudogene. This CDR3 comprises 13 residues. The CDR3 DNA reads TGTGCCAACAGTAGCGGGAGTCGAGATACGCAGTATTTT. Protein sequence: CANSSGSRDTQYF.

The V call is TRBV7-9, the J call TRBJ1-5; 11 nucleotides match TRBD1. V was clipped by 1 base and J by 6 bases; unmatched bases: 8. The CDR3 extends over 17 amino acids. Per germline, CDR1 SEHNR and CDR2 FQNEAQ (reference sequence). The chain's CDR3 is CASSLGSWDRGVQPQHF. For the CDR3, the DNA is TGTGCCAGCAGCTTAGGTTCTTGGGACAGGGGGGTTCAGCCCCAGCATTTT.

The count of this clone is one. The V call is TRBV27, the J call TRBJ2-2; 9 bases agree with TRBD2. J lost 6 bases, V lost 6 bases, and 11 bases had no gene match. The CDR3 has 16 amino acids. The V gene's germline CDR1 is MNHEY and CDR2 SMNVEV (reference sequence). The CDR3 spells CASRLNRLAGSGELFF. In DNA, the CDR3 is TGTGCCAGCAGGCTAAACCGGCTAGCGGGGTCCGGGGAGCTGTTTTTT.

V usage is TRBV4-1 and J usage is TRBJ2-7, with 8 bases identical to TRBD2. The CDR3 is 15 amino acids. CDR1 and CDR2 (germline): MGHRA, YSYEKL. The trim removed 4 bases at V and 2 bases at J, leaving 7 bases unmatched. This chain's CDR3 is CASSPRAGAPYEQYF. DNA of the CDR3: TGCGCCAGCAGCCCTCGAGCGGGGGCGCCCTACGAGCAGTACTTC.

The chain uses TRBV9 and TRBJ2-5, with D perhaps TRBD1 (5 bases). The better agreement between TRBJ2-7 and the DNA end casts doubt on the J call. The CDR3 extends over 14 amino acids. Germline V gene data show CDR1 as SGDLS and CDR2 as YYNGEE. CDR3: CASSVEGAPYEQYF. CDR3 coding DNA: TGTGCCAGCAGCGTAGAAGGGGCCCCCTACGAGCAGTACTTC.

In DNA, the CDR3 is TGCGCCAGCAGACCAGGTCGTGGCGCAGGGGACATAGTTTTAGACACCTTC. Residues: CASRPGRGAGDIVLDTF. This rearrangement joins TRBV5-1 to TRBJ1-2, with D tentatively TRBD1 (6 bases). V shed 5 bases and J shed 12 bases, with 32 bases lying between them. Germline CDR1 SGHRS, CDR2 YFSETQ. The CDR3 has 17 amino acids.

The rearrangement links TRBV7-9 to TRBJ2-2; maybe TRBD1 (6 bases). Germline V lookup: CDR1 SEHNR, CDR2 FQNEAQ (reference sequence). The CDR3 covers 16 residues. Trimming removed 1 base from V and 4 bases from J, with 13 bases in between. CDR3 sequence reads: CASSLVGPGATGELFF. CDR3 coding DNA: TGTGCCAGCAGCTTAGTTGGACCAGGGGCCACCGGGGAGCTGTTTTTT.

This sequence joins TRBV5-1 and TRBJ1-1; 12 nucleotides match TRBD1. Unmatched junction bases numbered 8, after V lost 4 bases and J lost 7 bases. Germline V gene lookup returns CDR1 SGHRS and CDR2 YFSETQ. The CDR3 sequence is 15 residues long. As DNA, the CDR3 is TGCGCCAGCAGCCCGAGGGACAGGGGGCAGGATGAAGCTTTCTTT. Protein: CASSPRDRGQDEAFF.

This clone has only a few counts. In nucleotides, the CDR3 is TGTGCCAGTAACAACGGACAGTATGGCTACACCTTC. Translating gives CASNNGQYGYTF. This chain links TRBV19 with TRBJ1-2; possibly TRBD1 for D (6 bases). The V end lost 7 bases, the J end lost 5 bases, and 11 bases lay between the germline ends. Germline CDR1 and CDR2: LNHDA and SQIVND (reference sequence). This CDR3 comprises 12 residues.

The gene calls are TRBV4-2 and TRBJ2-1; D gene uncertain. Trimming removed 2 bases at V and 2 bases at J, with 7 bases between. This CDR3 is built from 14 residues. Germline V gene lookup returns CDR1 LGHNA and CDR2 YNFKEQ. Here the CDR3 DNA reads TGTGCCAGCAGCCAACTAGTTCCCTACAATGAGCAGTTCTTC. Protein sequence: CASSQLVPYNEQFF.

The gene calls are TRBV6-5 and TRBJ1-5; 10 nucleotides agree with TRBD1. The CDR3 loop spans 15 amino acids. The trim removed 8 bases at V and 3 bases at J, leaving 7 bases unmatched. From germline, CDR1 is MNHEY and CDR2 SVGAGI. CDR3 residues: CASGLGTGVNQPQHF. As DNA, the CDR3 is TGTGCCAGCGGACTGGGGACAGGGGTCAATCAGCCCCAGCATTTT.

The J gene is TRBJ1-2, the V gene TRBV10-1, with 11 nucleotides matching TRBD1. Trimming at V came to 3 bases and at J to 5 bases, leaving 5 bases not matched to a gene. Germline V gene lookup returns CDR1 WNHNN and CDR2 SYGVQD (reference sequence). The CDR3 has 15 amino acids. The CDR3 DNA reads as TGCGCCAGCAGTGATCCCGGACAGGGGGCGTATGGCTACACCTTC. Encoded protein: CASSDPGQGAYGYTF.

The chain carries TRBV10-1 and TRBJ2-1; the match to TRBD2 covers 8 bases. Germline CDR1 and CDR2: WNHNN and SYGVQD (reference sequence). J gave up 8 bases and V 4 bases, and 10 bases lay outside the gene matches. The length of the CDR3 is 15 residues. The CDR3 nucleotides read TGCGCCAGCAGTGTTGCGGGGGGTACTATCGATGAGCAGTTCTTC. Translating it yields CASSVAGGTIDEQFF.

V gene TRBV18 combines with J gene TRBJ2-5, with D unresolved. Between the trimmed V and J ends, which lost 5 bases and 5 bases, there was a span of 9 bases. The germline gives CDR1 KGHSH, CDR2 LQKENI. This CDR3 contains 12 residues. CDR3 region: CASSTDWETQYF. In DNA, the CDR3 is TGTGCCAGCTCAACCGACTGGGAGACCCAGTACTTC.

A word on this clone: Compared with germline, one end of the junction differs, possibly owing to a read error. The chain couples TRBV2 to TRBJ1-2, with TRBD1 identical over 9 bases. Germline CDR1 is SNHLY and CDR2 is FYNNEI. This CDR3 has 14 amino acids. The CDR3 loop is CASSQAQGAYGYTF. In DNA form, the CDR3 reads TGTGCCAGCAGTCAAGCACAGGGGGCCTATGGCTACACCTTC.